A single sample is the source of the 13 T cell receptor beta chains below, sequenced in a study of OX40 agonist ivuxolimab in advanced cancers. The library came from the immunoSEQ multiplex PCR assay. The source is immuneACCESS, and TCRdb retained only in-frame sequences with V and J called. Part of the clones is not carried over; for the studies checked, unresolved V genes explain less than half of this, and the remainder is unexplained. For this sample there are more than 65,000 clones; 91% appear just once. The ten largest clones capture 0.25% to 0.3% of the sample. Sequencing used CD4+ or CD8+ T cells sorted from blood, obtained in a trial of the OX40 agonist ivuxolimab. These receptors were collected from an adult with an advanced solid tumor such as melanoma, head and neck, liver or kidney cancer.

The CDR3, as DNA: TGTGCCAGCAGTGTTATGGTGGGGCCTTACAATGAGCAGTTCTTC. Translating gives CASSVMVGPYNEQFF. The chain employs TRBV6-4 and TRBJ2-1; D possibly corresponds to TRBD1 (5 bases). CDR1 MRHNA and CDR2 SNTAGT come from the germline V gene. Deletions cut 4 bases from V and 4 bases from J, with 14 bases between. The CDR3 is made up of 15 amino acids.

The chain carries TRBV6-1 and TRBJ1-5, with no clear D. V lost 6 bases, J lost 0 bases, and 9 bases lay in between. CDR3 length equals 14 residues. Per the germline V gene, CDR1 is MNHNS and CDR2 is SASEGT. The CDR3 sequence: CASRDSSSNQPQHF. In DNA form, the CDR3 reads TGTGCCAGCAGAGACTCCTCTAGCAATCAGCCCCAGCATTTT.

V and J are TRBV9 and TRBJ2-1; 11 bases match TRBD2. The CDR3 consists of 15 residues. The V gene end was trimmed by 0 bases and the J gene end by 8 bases; junction bases not matched to a gene: 4. CDR1 is SGDLS and CDR2 is YYNGEE in the germline V gene. CDR3 residues: CASSVVGSGRDEQFF. The CDR3 DNA is TGTGCCAGCAGCGTAGTTGGTAGCGGGAGGGATGAGCAGTTCTTC.

The chain recombines TRBV6-1 with TRBJ2-5; a possible D gene is TRBD2 (6 bases). V shed 5 bases and J shed 3 bases, with 13 bases lying between them. Germline V gene data show CDR1 as MNHNS and CDR2 as SASEGT. CDR3 size: 14 residues. The CDR3 protein is CASSTSSGKETQYF. The CDR3 region has the DNA TGTGCCAGCAGTACTAGCAGCGGCAAAGAGACCCAGTACTTC.

The rearrangement uses TRBV7-9 and TRBJ2-3; no clear D gene. CDR3 length: 13 amino acids. Germline assignment: CDR1 SEHNR and CDR2 FQNEAQ (reference sequence). Deletions cut 10 bases from V and 0 bases from J, with 11 bases between. The CDR3 bases are TGTGCCACCGGGCGCACTAGCACAGATACGCAGTATTTT. Translating gives CATGRTSTDTQYF.

The V gene is TRBV30, the J gene TRBJ2-5; 7 bases line up with TRBD2. V was clipped by 4 bases and J by 4 bases; unmatched bases: 12. The CDR3 contains 15 residues. CDR1 and CDR2 (germline): GTSNPN, SVGIG (reference sequence). Here the CDR3 reads CAWTEGGPGGETQYF. As DNA, the CDR3 is TGTGCCTGGACCGAAGGAGGGCCGGGGGGAGAGACCCAGTACTTC.

This clone was picked up one time. The chain employs TRBV6-4 and TRBJ2-2; a weak D match, TRBD2 (5 bases). V was pared by 7 bases and J by 5 bases, with 14 bases between. Germline V gene sequence: CDR1 MRHNA, CDR2 SNTAGT. This CDR3 spans 14 amino acids. The CDR3: CASTPWPGTGELFF. CDR3 DNA: TGTGCCAGCACCCCTTGGCCGGGGACCGGGGAGCTGTTTTTT.

The chain combines TRBV7-8 with TRBJ2-5; 8 nucleotides match TRBD2. The CDR3 spans 16 residues. V dropped 5 bases and J dropped 5; count of bases not matched to a gene: 13. Germline V gives CDR1 SGHVS, CDR2 FQNEAQ. CDR3 DNA sequence: TGTGCCAGCAGCCGCAGGGGCTCTCTAGCGGGCGAGACCCAGTACTTC. Amino acids: CASSRRGSLAGETQYF.

The chain carries TRBV5-1 and TRBJ2-4; D may match TRBD1 or TRBD2 (5 bases each). V was shortened by 0 bases and J by 2 bases, with 12 bases between the two germline ends. Germline V gene sequence: CDR1 SGHRS, CDR2 YFSETQ. This CDR3 spans 16 amino acids. In nucleotides, the CDR3 is TGCGCCAGCAGCTTGGAGCCCGGGACGACCAAAAACATTCAGTACTTC. Translated: CASSLEPGTTKNIQYF.

The V and J genes are TRBV6-1 and TRBJ1-1, with D possibly TRBD1 on 6 matching bases. Germline lookup yields CDR1 MNHNS and CDR2 SASEGT. V was cut by 6 bases and J by 0 bases, with 11 bases left in between. The CDR3 runs to 14 residues. CDR3 residues: CASRQGPLNTEAFF. The CDR3 nucleotides are TGTGCCAGCAGACAGGGACCGCTGAACACTGAAGCTTTCTTT.

This chain links TRBV18 with TRBJ1-5; a weak D match, TRBD1 (6 bases). The ends were cut back, 2 bases at V and 0 bases at J, with 11 bases in the middle. From germline, CDR1 is KGHSH and CDR2 LQKENI. The CDR3 has 16 residues. The CDR3 sequence: CASSPSGAFSNQPQHF. The CDR3 region has the DNA TGTGCCAGCTCACCATCAGGGGCCTTTAGCAATCAGCCCCAGCATTTT.

The rearrangement joins TRBV7-7 to TRBJ2-1; D unresolved. The CDR3 sequence is 15 residues long. Trimming removed 0 bases at V and 5 bases at J, with 11 bases between. From germline, CDR1 is SSHAT and CDR2 FNYEAQ (reference sequence). Written as DNA, the CDR3 is TGTGCCAGCAGCTTAGCGCTTAGCCGGGACAATGAGCAGTTCTTC. Translating it yields CASSLALSRDNEQFF.

The chain joins TRBV9 to TRBJ2-7, with TRBD2 matching 7 bases. V trimming: 0 bases; J trimming: 3 bases; junction bases outside the gene matches: 9. This CDR3 has 16 amino acids. Germline CDR1 and CDR2: SGDLS and YYNGEE. Here the CDR3 reads CASSVDVGGPIYEQYF. DNA of the CDR3: TGTGCCAGCAGCGTAGACGTGGGAGGGCCAATCTACGAGCAGTACTTC.